This T cell receptor beta chain was captured in a study of cytomegalovirus exposure and HLA in healthy donors (dated by TCRdb to 2015 to 2018). The study in broad terms: In an earlier analysis of approximately 640 of the donors, less than 350 Gb of sequence data and some 120 million unique TCR beta sequences from about 179 million T cells were reported. The later analysis used no new phenotypic data to find candidate immune exposures, relying instead on TCR beta sequences and their occurrence across donors. The study profiled the T cell repertoires of under 850 subjects by immunosequencing and related them to cytomegalovirus serostatus. Five DR-DQ haplotypes were handled as single units for association and clustering because linkage in the cohort was strong. To study patterns of TCR occurrence, a later analysis re-analyzed previously published TCR beta repertoires from 500 to 850 donors and added high-resolution HLA genotyping. In addition to the first cohort of 666 subjects, a separate validation cohort of approximately 120 different subjects was used. The study was designed to test whether signatures of past pathogen exposure could be identified by cataloging public T cell receptors. Among a few hundred genotyped donors of the cohort, an average of roughly 240,000 unique TCR beta nucleotide sequences were sequenced per donor, roughly 20% of them non-productive. Of the 350 to 450 genotyped donors, 81% were placed in the genetic ancestry cluster associated with self-reported Caucasian donors. Donor age, sex, ethnicity and CMV serostatus were collected together with the repertoire data. In a later genetic analysis, genome-wide SNP genotypes for 398 of the 666 donors were used, and that subset was treated as a discovery cohort. To decide whether each TCR beta V gene segment behaved as functional or pseudogenic, an earlier analysis of some 540 of the donors relied on high-throughput TCR beta sequencing. To predict cytomegalovirus infection status, the study combined high-throughput TCR immunosequencing, statistical association of individual TCRs with disease status, and machine learning. Roughly 300 gigabases of sequencing data and 80 million or so unique TCR sequences were included in an early release covering over 600 HLA-typed donors. Class I and class II HLA loci were covered by the typing at four-digit resolution. Every discovery cohort repertoire had been produced on one sequencing platform. The number of donors typed differed by locus, with roughly 620-630 for A, B, C, DRB1 and DQB1, around 520 for DQA1, 600 to 610 for DPA1, and some 470 for DPB1.

The cohort was made up of 500 to 800 healthy bone marrow donors. At the time of sampling, every cohort member was nominally healthy, though immune exposures that went unrecorded were likely present. The donor tested CMV seronegative, placing the donor among the 350 or so seronegative members of the cohort. A peripheral blood sample was collected from each donor, and TCR beta sequencing was performed on peripheral blood mononuclear cells. The Qiagen DNeasy Blood Extraction Kit was used to extract genomic DNA from the blood cell samples. Points on this clone: The antigen it recognizes is unknown. No per-base quality is available; no much larger clone lies one base away.

What the work shows at the level of the full study, not this receptor alone: Correlated functional status among segregating V segments might reflect linkage disequilibrium, but an unknown experimental factor could not be ruled out. In an earlier analysis of roughly 500 of the donors, most TCR beta V segments appeared in productive rearrangements about 87% or about 30% of the time, broadly matching IMGT annotations. The authors suggested that the approach could potentially be generalized to other disease states and immunological phenotypes. A further reported finding was that TCR beta sequences accurately predicted the HLA-A and HLA-B alleles for most subjects in the first cohort. An association between a missense DCLRE1C variant and V-gene and J-gene trimming of TCR beta chains was found in a later genetic analysis and replicated in an independent cohort. In both the original and validation cohorts, the classifier was reported to diagnose cytomegalovirus status with high specificity and sensitivity. Three of the identified cytomegalovirus-associated TCR beta chains were confirmed in vitro to be specific for cytomegalovirus antigens. Because HLA typing was unavailable for some donors at each locus, only the typed subset was used in association tests. In a later analysis, most CMV-associated TCR beta chains were found to appear HLA-restricted, with HLA associations seemingly driven largely by CMV exposure. In a later analysis, several top co-occurrence clusters were reported to appear linked to parvovirus B19, influenza, CMV and Epstein-Barr virus. In the study, 150 to 200 TCR beta chains were listed as associated with cytomegalovirus. According to a later analysis, TCR association rates differed among HLA loci, with DRB1 alleles showing the most associated TCRs and HLA-C alleles showing the fewest. Presence/absence analyses assumed roughly uniform sequencing depth across donors, an assumption that may not hold. Because the 87-base-pair reads could not distinguish some IMGT-functional V segments, including TRBV6-2 and TRBV6-3, those segments were excluded. About 17 rarely observed V segments, including chromosome 9 orphons, were excluded from the earlier analysis of almost 600 of the donors because counts were too low. At a false discovery rate of 0.05, a later analysis linked approximately 18,000 TCR beta sequences to specific HLA alleles. Compared with the roughly 710-donor mean, donors in an Asian-associated ancestry cluster had fewer N-insertions in productive TCRs, according to a later genetic analysis. Most TCR sequences were observed very rarely across donors, whereas some public TCRs were present in many individuals. In a later analysis, HLA-associated TCR beta chains were found to be more clonally expanded and to have lower generation probabilities than equally common non-associated chains. Only TCR beta chains were sequenced in this cohort, and the absence of alpha or paired-chain data limited detectable features. When HLA alleles, especially DR and DQ, strongly co-occurred, TCR associations were difficult to assign to individual alleles. Immune exposure information for the cohort was limited to CMV serostatus. A group of highly shared sequence variants was considered likely to be a technical artifact of the sequencing pipeline.

Receptor amplification or capture employed the immunoSEQ multiplex PCR assay. The multiplex PCR relied on a mix of 60 forward primers for TCR Vbeta segments and 13 reverse primers for TCR Jbeta segments. The CDR3 region of rearranged TCR beta genes was amplified from genomic DNA by a multiplex PCR assay. The Illumina HiSeq System was used to sequence the amplified TCR beta libraries as 87-base-pair reads. The paper's data handling went like this. A later analysis counted about 80 million unique TCR beta chains across the approximately 700 repertoires, and around 9.9 million of these chains were shared by at least two donors. To remove PCR and sequencing errors, raw reads were error-corrected and collapsed into unique sequences using a nearest-neighbor algorithm that merged closely related sequences. V, D and J gene segments were assigned by aligning CDR3 sequences to IMGT reference sequences. For a sequence to be retained, a match of at least six nucleotides was required to both a V gene segment and a J gene segment. A rearrangement was called productive if the CDR3 had no stop codons and remained in frame with V and J, and every other rearrangement was called non-productive. Following IMGT convention, CDR3 was defined as the stretch from the second conserved V-encoded cysteine to the conserved J-encoded phenylalanine. The earlier analysis of 500 to 750 of the donors excluded any sequence lacking an unambiguous match to a single V gene segment. In an earlier analysis of 587 of the donors, a V segment was called functional when productive rearrangements were above 56.7%, and segregating when the standard deviation between donors exceeded 5%. To diagnose cytomegalovirus status from the catalog of TCR beta chain sequences, a statistical classification framework was built. In a later analysis, V and J genes were assigned by comparing TCR nucleotide sequences against IMGT/GENE-DB human TR gene sequences. In a later analysis, CDR3 sequences and most-parsimonious VDJ recombination scenarios were assigned using the TCRdist pipeline. A later analysis defined each TCR beta chain by its CDR3 amino acid sequence plus V-gene family, and excluded reads lacking a unique V-gene family. To address suspected cross-contamination and a sequencing artifact, a later analysis removed over 500 highly shared, low-generation-probability nucleotide sequences. In a later analysis, a clonal expansion index for each public chain was calculated from normalized within-repertoire ranks of inferred template counts. Generation probabilities in a later analysis came from a VDJ recombination model fitted to out-of-frame rearrangements, and those results were checked against IGoR. In a later analysis, hypergeometric tests were used to score TCR-TCR, TCR-HLA and TCR-CMV co-occurrence, with a repertoire-size bias correction applied to TCR pairs. A later analysis estimated false discovery rates by permuting HLA or CMV assignments 20 times. In a later analysis, co-occurring TCRs were grouped using DBSCAN, and TCRdist sequence similarity was added for clustering within HLA-allele-positive subsets. For co-occurrence clustering, repertoires with fewer than 30,000 or more than 120,000 public chains were excluded, along with five or six repertoires with anomalous nucleotide sharing. The table was pulled from immuneACCESS by TCRdb, which kept in-frame rearrangements only. Such tables lose some clones; where checked, under half of the loss comes from unresolved V genes, and the rest has no known cause. The DNA gave D and trimming, while V, J and clone size come from that table. The sample yields roughly 240,000 clones; roughly 73% were counted once. The top ten hold approximately 0.47% of the sample.

From cysteine to phenylalanine, the CDR3 is 16 amino acids long. The kept DNA is CDR3 alone, 48 bases in frame from the first base. For this chain, trimming is 0 bases at the V end and 7 bases at the J end, and the number of junction bases without a gene match is 8. The germline V gene sets CDR1 to SGDLS and CDR2 to YYNGEE. The origin of this receptor is a boy aged 5-17 years in good health and CMV-seronegative. Source material: PBMCs. In this chain, TRBV9 is recombined with TRBJ2-1; TRBD1 lines up with 9 middle nucleotides. The CDR3 protein is CASSVAGQGIINEQFF. In nucleotide form, the sequence is TGTGCCAGCAGCGTAGCAGGACAGGGGATTATAAATGAGCAGTTCTTC. The full variable domain, completed from the reference TRBV9 and TRBJ2-1 proteins outside the CDR3, reads DSGVTQTPKHLITATGQRVTLRCSPRSGDLSVYWYQQSLDQGLQFLIQYYNGEERAKGNILERFSAQQFPDLHSELNLSSLELGDSALYFCASSVAGQGIINEQFFGPGTRLTVL.